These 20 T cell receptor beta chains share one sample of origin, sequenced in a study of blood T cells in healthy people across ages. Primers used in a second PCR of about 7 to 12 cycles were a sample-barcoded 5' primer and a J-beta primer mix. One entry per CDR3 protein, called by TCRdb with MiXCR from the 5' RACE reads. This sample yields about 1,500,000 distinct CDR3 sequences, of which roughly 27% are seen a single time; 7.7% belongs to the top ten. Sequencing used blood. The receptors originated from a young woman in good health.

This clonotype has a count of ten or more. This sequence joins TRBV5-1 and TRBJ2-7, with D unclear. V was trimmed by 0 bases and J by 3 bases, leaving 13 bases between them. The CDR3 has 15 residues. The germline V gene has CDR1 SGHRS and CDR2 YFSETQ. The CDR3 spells CASSLVGGADYEQYF. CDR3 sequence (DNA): TGCGCCAGCAGCTTGGTGGGCGGAGCAGACTACGAGCAGTACTTC.

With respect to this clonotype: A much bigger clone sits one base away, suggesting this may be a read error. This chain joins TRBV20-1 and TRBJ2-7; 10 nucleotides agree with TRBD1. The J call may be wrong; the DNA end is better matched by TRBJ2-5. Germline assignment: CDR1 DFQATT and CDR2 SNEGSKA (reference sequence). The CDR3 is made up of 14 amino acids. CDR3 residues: CSAPGTGEQETQYF. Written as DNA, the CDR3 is TGCAGTGCCCCGGGGACAGGGGAACAAGAGACCCAGTACTTC.

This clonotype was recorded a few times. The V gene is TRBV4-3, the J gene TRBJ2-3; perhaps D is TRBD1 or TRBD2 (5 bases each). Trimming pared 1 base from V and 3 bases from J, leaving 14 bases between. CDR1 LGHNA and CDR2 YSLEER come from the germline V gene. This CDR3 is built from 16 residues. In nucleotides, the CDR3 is TGCGCCAGCAGCCAAGGGGGGTTGGGGGTAACAGATACGCAGTATTTT. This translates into CASSQGGLGVTDTQYF.

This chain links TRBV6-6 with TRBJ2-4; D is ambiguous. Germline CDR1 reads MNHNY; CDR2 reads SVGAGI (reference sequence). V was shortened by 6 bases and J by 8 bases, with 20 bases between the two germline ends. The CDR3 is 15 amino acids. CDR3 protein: CASSPGGGLLDIQYF. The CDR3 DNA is TGTGCCAGCAGCCCCGGCGGCGGTCTACTCGACATTCAGTACTTC.

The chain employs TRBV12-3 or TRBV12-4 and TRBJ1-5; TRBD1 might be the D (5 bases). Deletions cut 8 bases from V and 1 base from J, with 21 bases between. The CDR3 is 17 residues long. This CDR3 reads CASGQTRGGKSNQPQHF. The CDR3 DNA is TGTGCCAGCGGCCAAACACGGGGGGGTAAGAGCAATCAGCCCCAGCATTTT.

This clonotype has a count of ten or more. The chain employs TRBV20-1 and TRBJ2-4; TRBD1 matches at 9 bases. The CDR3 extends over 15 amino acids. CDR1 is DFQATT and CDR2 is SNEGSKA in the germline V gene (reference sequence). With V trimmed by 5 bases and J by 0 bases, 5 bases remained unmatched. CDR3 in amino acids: CSAGTTGGAKNIQYF. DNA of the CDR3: TGCAGTGCTGGAACGACAGGGGGAGCCAAAAACATTCAGTACTTC.

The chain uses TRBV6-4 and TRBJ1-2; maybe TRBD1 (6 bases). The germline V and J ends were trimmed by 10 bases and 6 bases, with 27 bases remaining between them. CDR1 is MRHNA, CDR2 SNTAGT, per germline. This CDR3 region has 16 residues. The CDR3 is CAKRAGTPPQGHGYTF. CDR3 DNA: TGTGCCAAAAGGGCTGGGACACCACCCCAAGGGCATGGCTACACCTTC.

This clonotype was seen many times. The CDR3 here is CASSPSINTYEQYF. CDR3 nucleotides: TGCGCCAGCAGCCCATCGATAAACACCTACGAGCAGTACTTC. V gene TRBV4-1 combines with J gene TRBJ2-7; no reliable D call. There are 14 residues in the CDR3. Germline loops: CDR1 MGHRA, CDR2 YSYEKL. Between the trimmed V and J ends, which lost 4 bases and 2 bases, there was a span of 12 bases.

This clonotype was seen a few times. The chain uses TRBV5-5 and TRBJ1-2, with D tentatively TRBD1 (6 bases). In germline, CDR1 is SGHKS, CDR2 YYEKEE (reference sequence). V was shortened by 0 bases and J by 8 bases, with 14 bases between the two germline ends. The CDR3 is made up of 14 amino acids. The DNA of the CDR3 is TGTGCCAGCAGCTTGGATGCAGGGGCGAACGGCTACACCTTC. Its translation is CASSLDAGANGYTF.

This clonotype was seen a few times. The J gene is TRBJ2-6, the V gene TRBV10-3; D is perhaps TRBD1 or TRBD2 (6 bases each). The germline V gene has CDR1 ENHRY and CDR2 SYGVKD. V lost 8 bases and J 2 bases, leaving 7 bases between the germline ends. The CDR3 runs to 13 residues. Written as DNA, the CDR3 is TGTGCCATCCGGGGGCCTGGGGCCAACGTCCTGACTTTC. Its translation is CAIRGPGANVLTF.

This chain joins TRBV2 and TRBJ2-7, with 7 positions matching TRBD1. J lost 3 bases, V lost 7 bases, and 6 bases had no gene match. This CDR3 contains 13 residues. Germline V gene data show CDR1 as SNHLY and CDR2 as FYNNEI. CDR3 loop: CASMPGQLYEQYF. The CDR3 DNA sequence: TGTGCCAGCATGCCGGGACAGCTCTACGAGCAGTACTTC.

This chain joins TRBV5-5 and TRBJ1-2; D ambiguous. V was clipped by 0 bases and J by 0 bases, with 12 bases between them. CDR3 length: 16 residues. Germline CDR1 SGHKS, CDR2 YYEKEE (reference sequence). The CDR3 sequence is CASSLATGVTNYGYTF. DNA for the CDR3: TGTGCCAGCAGCTTGGCGACGGGAGTCACTAACTATGGCTACACCTTC.

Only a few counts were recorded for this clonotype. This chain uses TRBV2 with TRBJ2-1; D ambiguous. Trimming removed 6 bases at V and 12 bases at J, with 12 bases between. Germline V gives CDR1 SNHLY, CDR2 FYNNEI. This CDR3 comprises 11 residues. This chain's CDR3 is CASSEQGLQFF. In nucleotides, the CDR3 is TGTGCCAGCAGCGAGCAAGGCCTGCAGTTCTTC.

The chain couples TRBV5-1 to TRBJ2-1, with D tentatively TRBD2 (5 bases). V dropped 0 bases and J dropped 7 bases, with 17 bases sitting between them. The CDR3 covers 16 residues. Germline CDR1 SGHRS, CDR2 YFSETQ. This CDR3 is CASSLVSGVWSNEQFF. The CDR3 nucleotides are TGCGCCAGCAGCTTGGTCTCCGGGGTTTGGAGTAATGAGCAGTTCTTC.

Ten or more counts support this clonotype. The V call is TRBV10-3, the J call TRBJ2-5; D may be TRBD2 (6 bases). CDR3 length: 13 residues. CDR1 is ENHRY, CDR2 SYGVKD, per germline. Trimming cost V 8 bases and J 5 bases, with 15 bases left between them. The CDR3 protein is CAISREQGETQYF. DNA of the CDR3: TGTGCCATCTCCCGGGAGCAGGGCGAGACCCAGTACTTC.

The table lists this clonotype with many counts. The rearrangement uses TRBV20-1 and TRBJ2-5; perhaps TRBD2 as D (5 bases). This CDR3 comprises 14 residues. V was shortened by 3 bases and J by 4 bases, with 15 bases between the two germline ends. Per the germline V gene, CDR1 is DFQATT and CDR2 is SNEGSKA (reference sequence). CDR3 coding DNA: TGCAGTGCTAGTCGGACCCCGGCGGGAGAGACCCAGTACTTC. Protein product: CSASRTPAGETQYF.

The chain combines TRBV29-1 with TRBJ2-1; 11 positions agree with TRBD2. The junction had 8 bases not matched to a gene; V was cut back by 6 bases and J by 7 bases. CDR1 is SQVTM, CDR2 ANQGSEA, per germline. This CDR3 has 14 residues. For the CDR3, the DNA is TGCAGCGTGCTAACTAGCGGGGGCGGGAATGAGCAGTTCTTC. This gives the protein CSVLTSGGGNEQFF.

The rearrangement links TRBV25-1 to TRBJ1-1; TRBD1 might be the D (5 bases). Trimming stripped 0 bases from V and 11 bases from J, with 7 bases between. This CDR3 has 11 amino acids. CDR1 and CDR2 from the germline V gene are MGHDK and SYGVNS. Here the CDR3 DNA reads TGTGCCAGCAGTGAATACAGGGAGGCTTTCTTT. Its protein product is CASSEYREAFF.

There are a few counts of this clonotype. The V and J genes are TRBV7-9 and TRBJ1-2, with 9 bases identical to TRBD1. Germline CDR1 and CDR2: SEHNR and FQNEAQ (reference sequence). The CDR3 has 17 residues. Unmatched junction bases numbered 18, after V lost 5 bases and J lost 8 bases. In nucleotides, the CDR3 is TGTGCCAGCAGCCAAGAGGGGACAGGGCCGTCGGTAAGGGGCTACACCTTC. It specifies CASSQEGTGPSVRGYTF.

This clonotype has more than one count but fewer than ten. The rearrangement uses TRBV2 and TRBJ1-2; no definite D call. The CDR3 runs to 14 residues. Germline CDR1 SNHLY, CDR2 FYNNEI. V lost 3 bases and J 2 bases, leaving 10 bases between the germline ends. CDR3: CASSDREDNYGYTF. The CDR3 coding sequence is TGTGCCAGCAGTGATCGGGAAGACAACTATGGCTACACCTTC.